The present T cell receptor (beta chain) was sequenced within a study of blood T cell repertoires in COVID-19. Study at large: Samples came from the United States, Italy and Spain, spanning acute and convalescent COVID-19. T cells, B-cell-depleted T cells, or PBMCs supplied cDNA or gDNA.

Germline V lookup: CDR1 LNHDA, CDR2 SQIVND (reference sequence). V was clipped by 8 bases and J by 0 bases, with 16 bases between them. CDR3 length: 16 amino acids. In the authors' methods: Reference gene primer amplification gave estimated nucleated cell counts. Here immunoSEQ multiplex PCR was the method, and the copy in TCRdb shows in-frame clones only, minus some. The V and J calls and clone size come from that table; D and trimming were worked out from the DNA. The sample holds almost 20,000 clones, roughly 93% seen once. This chain joins TRBV19 and TRBJ2-2, with D perhaps TRBD2 (6 bases). The TCR was taken from a woman in her 50s with active COVID-19. Sequencing was carried out using peripheral blood. The CDR3 bases are TGTGCCAGTGGAGTGCTGGGGACTTCGAACACCGGGGAGCTGTTTTTT. This encodes CASGVLGTSNTGELFF.